The clone carrying this T cell receptor (beta chain) occurred a few times. The antigen is not known. TCRdb fed the 5' RACE reads into MiXCR, producing one record per CDR3 protein. The sample lists 100,000 to 150,000 distinct CDR3 sequences, roughly 7.9% seen once, with approximately 2.7% in the top ten. This CDR3 has 16 amino acids. Deletions cut 0 bases from V and 8 bases from J, with 16 bases between. The germline gives CDR1 SEHNR, CDR2 FQNEAQ (reference sequence). This sample was included in a study of T cells after yellow fever vaccination. Study-level points and caveats: Subsequent to the booster, the majority of primary-vaccination clones reappeared (96% CD4, more than 70% CD8). Researchers noted that a small share of clonotypes showed up in both CD4 and CD8 compartments.

The V gene is TRBV7-9, the J gene TRBJ1-4, with D uncertain. Sequenced material: CD4+ T cells sorted from PBMCs, taken around 45 days after the first yellow fever vaccination. The sequence was collected from a man aged 18 to 29 who received the YFV17D yellow fever vaccine. The DNA for the CDR3 is TGTGCCAGCAGCTTAGCCACCGGAAGTATCGGAGAAAAACTGTTTTTT. The encoded protein is CASSLATGSIGEKLFF.